The 10 T cell receptor beta chains given below trace back to one sample, sequenced in a study of blood T cell repertoires in COVID-19 (dated by TCRdb to about 2020). Preparation of the library involved the immunoSEQ multiplex PCR assay. The table comes from immuneACCESS by way of TCRdb, which keeps in-frame sequences with V and J called. Part of the clones is missing from these tables; in studies checked, under half for an unresolved V gene and the rest for unknown reasons. A total of approximately 61,000 clones appear in this sample, 70% to 80% of them only once. About 20% of the sample lies in the top ten. The sample taken for sequencing was peripheral blood. Receptor source: a man at least 80 years old with active or convalescent COVID-19.

The chain is built from TRBV2 and TRBJ1-3; D is ambiguous. V lost 8 bases and J 0 bases, leaving 11 bases between the germline ends. This CDR3 has 14 amino acids. The germline V gene has CDR1 SNHLY and CDR2 FYNNEI. CDR3 amino acids: CASHPVFSGNTIYF. The CDR3, as DNA: TGTGCCAGCCACCCAGTTTTCTCTGGAAACACCATATATTTT.

This clone was observed a few times. The chain links TRBV19 to TRBJ1-5; tentative D call: TRBD1 (6 bases). Germline V gene lookup returns CDR1 LNHDA and CDR2 SQIVND (reference sequence). This CDR3 has 14 amino acids. V gave up 4 bases and J gave up 5 bases, with 12 bases separating them. The CDR3 DNA sequence: TGTGCCAGTAGTACAAACCCAGGGGATCAGCCCCAGCATTTT. This codes for CASSTNPGDQPQHF.

This sequence joins TRBV2 and TRBJ2-7; D call uncertain. This CDR3 has 12 residues. The germline V gene encodes CDR1 SNHLY and CDR2 FYNNEI. Between the trimmed V and J ends, which lost 6 bases and 4 bases, there was a span of 10 bases. This CDR3 reads CASSYDIYEQYF. In DNA form, the CDR3 reads TGTGCCAGCAGCTACGATATATACGAGCAGTACTTC.

The chain combines TRBV2 with TRBJ1-5; tentatively, D is TRBD1 (6 bases). The germline V and J ends were trimmed by 2 bases and 3 bases, with 8 bases remaining between them. Germline-derived CDR1 and CDR2 are SNHLY and FYNNEI. The CDR3 loop spans 14 amino acids. The CDR3 DNA follows: TGTGCCAGCAGTGAACAGGGGAACAATCAGCCCCAGCATTTT. Its translation is CASSEQGNNQPQHF.

This sequence joins TRBV5-1 and TRBJ1-4, with 9 bases identical to TRBD1. There are 17 residues in the CDR3. V lost 1 base and J lost 7; bases outside the gene matches: 11. The germline gives CDR1 SGHRS, CDR2 YFSETQ. The CDR3 loop is CASSLFYSGTGFEKLFF. CDR3 DNA sequence: TGCGCCAGCAGCTTGTTTTATTCCGGGACAGGGTTTGAAAAACTGTTTTTT.

The V gene is TRBV24-1, the J gene TRBJ2-3, with a weak D call TRBD2 (6 bases). Germline CDR1 reads KGHDR; CDR2 reads SFDVKD. Deletions cut 4 bases from V and 0 bases from J, with 16 bases between. The CDR3 extends over 17 amino acids. CDR3 in amino acids: CATSEGGRGVSTDTQYF. The CDR3 DNA is TGTGCCACCAGTGAGGGAGGTCGTGGCGTAAGCACAGATACGCAGTATTTT.

The chain combines TRBV5-1 with TRBJ2-7, with TRBD1 identical over 9 bases. The CDR3 is 15 residues long. From germline, CDR1 is SGHRS and CDR2 YFSETQ. Trimming at V came to 4 bases and at J to 5 bases, leaving 10 bases not matched to a gene. Here the CDR3 reads CASSAGQGMWDEQYF. The CDR3 nucleotides read TGCGCCAGCAGCGCAGGACAGGGGATGTGGGACGAGCAGTACTTC.

In this sample, this clone turned up a few times. This chain joins TRBV7-6 and TRBJ1-6, with 9 bases that match TRBD1. CDR1 SGHVS and CDR2 FNYEAQ come from the germline V gene. With V trimmed by 5 bases and J by 6 bases, 5 bases remained unmatched. The CDR3 loop spans 15 amino acids. CDR3: CASSVLDRGNSPLHF. In DNA, the CDR3 is TGTGCCAGCAGCGTCCTGGACAGGGGTAATTCACCCCTCCACTTT.

At least ten counts were recorded for this clone. This chain links TRBV14 with TRBJ1-1; D is undetermined. Trimming left V 0 bases short and J 7 bases short, with 24 bases between. CDR3 size: 18 residues. Germline loops: CDR1 SGHDN, CDR2 FVKESK. The CDR3 region has the DNA TGTGCCAGCAGCCAAGAGATTTTGGGTTTCGGCAGCCCGGGTGAAGCTTTCTTT. Translated, it gives CASSQEILGFGSPGEAFF.

The J gene is TRBJ2-1, the V gene TRBV6-5; D possibly corresponds to TRBD2 (7 bases). With 0 bases removed from V and 5 bases from J, the gap between germline ends came to 14 bases. The CDR3 runs to 16 residues. Germline CDR1 reads MNHEY; CDR2 reads SVGAGI. The DNA for the CDR3 is TGTGCCAGCAGTTACTCGGGGGGGCTGGGGGACAATGAGCAGTTCTTC. The encoded protein is CASSYSGGLGDNEQFF.